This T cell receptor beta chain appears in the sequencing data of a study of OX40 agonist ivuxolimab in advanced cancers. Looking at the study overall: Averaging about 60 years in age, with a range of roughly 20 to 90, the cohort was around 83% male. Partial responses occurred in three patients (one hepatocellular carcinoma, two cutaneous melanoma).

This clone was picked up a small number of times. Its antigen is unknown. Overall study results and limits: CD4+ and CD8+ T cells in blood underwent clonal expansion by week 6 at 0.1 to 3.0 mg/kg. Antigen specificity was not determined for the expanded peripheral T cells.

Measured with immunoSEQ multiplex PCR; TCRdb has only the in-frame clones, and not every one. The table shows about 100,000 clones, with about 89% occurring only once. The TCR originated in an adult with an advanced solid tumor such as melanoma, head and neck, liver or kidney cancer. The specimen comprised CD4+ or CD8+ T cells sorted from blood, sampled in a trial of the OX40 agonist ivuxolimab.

CDR3 in DNA: TGCAGCGTTGACAGGGGGTGGGGCACTGAAGCTTTCTTT. It codes for CSVDRGWGTEAFF. The V call is TRBV29-1, the J call TRBJ1-1, with 7 bases matching TRBD1. The trim removed 3 bases at V and 4 bases at J, leaving 5 bases unmatched. In germline, CDR1 is SQVTM, CDR2 ANQGSEA. CDR3 length: 13 residues.